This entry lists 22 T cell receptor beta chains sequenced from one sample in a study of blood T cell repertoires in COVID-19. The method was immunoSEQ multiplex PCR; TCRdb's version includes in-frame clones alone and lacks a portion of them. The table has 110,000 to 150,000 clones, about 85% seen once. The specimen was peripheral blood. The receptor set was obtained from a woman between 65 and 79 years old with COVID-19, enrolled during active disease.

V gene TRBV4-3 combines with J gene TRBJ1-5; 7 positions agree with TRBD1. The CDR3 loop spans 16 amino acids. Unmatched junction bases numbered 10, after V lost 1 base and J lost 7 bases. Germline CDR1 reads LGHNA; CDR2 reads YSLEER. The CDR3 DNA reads TGCGCCAGCAGCCAAGGTTTGACAGGGTTCTCCCAGCCCCAGCATTTT. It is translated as CASSQGLTGFSQPQHF.

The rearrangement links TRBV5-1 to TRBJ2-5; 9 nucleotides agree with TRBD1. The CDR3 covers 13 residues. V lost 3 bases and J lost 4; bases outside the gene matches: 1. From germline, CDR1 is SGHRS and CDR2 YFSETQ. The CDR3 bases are TGCGCCAGCAGCTGGGGACAGGGAGAGACCCAGTACTTC. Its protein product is CASSWGQGETQYF.

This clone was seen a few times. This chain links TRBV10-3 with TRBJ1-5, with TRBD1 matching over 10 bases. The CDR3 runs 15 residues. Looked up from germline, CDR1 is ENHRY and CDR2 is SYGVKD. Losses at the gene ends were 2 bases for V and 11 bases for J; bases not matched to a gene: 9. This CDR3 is CAISEGDRGLGAQHF. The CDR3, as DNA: TGTGCCATCAGTGAGGGGGACAGGGGATTAGGGGCCCAGCATTTT.

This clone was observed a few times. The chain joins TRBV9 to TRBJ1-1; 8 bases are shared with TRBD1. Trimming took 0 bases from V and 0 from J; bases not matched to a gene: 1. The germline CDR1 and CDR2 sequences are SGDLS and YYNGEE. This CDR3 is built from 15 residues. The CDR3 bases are TGTGCCAGCAGCGTAGGGACAGGGATGAACACTGAAGCTTTCTTT. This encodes CASSVGTGMNTEAFF.

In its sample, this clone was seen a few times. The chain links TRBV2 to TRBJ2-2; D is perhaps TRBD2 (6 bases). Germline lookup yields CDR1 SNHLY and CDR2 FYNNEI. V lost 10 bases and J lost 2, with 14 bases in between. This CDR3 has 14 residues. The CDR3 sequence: CATRGGDNTGELFF. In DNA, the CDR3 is TGTGCCACGCGGGGCGGGGACAACACCGGGGAGCTGTTTTTT.

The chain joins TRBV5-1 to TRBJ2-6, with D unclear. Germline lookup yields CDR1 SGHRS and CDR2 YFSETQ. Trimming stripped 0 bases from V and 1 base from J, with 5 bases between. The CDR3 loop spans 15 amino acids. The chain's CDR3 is CASSLAPSGANVLTF. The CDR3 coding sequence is TGCGCCAGCAGCTTGGCTCCTTCTGGGGCCAACGTCCTGACTTTC.

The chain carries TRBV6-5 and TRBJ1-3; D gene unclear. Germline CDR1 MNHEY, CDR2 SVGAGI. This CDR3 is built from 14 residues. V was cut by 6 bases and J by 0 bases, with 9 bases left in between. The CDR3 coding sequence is TGTGCCAGCAGCACCAGAAGCTCTGGAAACACCATATATTTT. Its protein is CASSTRSSGNTIYF.

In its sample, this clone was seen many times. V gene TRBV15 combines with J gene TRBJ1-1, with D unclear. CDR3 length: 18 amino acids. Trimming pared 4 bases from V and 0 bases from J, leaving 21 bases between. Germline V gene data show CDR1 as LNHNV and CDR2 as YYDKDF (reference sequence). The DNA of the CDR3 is TGTGCCACCAGCACCAGGAAACGCCCCGACAACTTGAACACTGAAGCTTTCTTT. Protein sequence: CATSTRKRPDNLNTEAFF. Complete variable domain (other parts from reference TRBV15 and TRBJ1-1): DAMVIQNPRYQVTQFGKPVTLSCSQTLNHNVMYWYQQKSSQAPKLLFHYYDKDFNNEADTPDNFQSRRPNTSFCFLDIRSPGLGDTAMYLCATSTRKRPDNLNTEAFFGQGTRLTVV.

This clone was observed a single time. The CDR3 nucleotides are TGTGCCAGCAGCCCGACCGGGACTGACTCTGGAAACACCATATATTTT. It specifies CASSPTGTDSGNTIYF. The V and J genes are TRBV3-1 (or the pseudogene TRBV3-2) and TRBJ1-3, with a weak D call TRBD1 (5 bases). The CDR3 covers 16 residues. With 4 bases removed from V and 0 bases from J, the gap between germline ends came to 13 bases. Looked up from germline, CDR1 is LGHDT and CDR2 is YNNKEL (reference sequence).

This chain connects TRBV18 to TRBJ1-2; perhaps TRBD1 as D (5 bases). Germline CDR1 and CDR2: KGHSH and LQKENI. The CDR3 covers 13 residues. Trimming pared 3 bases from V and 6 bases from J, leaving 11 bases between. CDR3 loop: CASSPAGMDGYTF. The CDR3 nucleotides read TGTGCCAGCTCACCGGCAGGGATGGATGGCTACACCTTC.

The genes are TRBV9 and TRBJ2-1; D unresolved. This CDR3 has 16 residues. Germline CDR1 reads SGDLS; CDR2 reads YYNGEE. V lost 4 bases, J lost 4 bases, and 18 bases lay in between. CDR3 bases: TGTGCCAGCAGCCCGTCGGTGGGCCTTAGTTACAATGAGCAGTTCTTC. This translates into CASSPSVGLSYNEQFF.

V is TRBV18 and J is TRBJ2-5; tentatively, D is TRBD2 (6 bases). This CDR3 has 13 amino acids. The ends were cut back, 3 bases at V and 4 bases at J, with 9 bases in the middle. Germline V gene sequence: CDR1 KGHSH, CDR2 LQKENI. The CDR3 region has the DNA TGTGCCAGCTCACCGGGACTGGCAGAGACCCAGTACTTC. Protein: CASSPGLAETQYF.

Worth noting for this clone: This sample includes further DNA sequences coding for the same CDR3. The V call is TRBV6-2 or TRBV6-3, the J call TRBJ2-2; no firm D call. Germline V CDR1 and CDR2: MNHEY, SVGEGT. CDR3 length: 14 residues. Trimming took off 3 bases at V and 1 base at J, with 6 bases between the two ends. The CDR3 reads CASSYDKNTGELFF. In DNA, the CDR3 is TGTGCCAGCAGTTATGACAAGAACACCGGGGAGCTGTTTTTT.

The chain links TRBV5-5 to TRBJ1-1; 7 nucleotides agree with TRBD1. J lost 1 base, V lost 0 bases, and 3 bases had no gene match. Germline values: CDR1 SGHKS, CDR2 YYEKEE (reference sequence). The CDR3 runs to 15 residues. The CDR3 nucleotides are TGTGCCAGCAGCTTGGAGGGACAGCAGAACACTGAAGCTTTCTTT. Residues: CASSLEGQQNTEAFF. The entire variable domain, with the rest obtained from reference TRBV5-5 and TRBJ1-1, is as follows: DAGVTQSPTHLIKTRGQQVTLRCSPISGHKSVSWYQQVLGQGPQFIFQYYEKEERGRGNFPDRFSARQFPNYSSELNVNALLLGDSALYLCASSLEGQQNTEAFFGQGTRLTVV.

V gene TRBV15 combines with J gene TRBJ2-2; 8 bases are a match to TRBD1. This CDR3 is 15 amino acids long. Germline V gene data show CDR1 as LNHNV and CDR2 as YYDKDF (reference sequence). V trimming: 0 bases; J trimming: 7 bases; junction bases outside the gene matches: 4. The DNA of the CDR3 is TGTGCCACCAGCAGAGACAGGGGGCAAGGCGGGGAGCTGTTTTTT. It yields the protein CATSRDRGQGGELFF.

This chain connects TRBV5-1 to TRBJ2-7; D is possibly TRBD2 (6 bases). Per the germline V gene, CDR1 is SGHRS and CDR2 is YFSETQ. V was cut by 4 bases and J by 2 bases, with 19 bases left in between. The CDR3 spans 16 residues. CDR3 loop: CASSRWDSPAPYEQYF. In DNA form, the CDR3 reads TGCGCCAGCAGCCGTTGGGACTCTCCAGCCCCCTACGAGCAGTACTTC. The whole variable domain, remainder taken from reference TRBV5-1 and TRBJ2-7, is KAGVTQTPRYLIKTRGQQVTLSCSPISGHRSVSWYQQTPGQGLQFLFEYFSETQRNKGNFPGRFSGRQFSNSRSEMNVSTLELGDSALYLCASSRWDSPAPYEQYFGPGTRLTVT.

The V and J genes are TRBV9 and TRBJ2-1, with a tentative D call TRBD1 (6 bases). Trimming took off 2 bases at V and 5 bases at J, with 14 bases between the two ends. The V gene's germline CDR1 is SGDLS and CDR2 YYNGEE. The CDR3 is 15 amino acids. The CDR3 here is CASSVTGTPNNEQFF. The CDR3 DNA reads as TGTGCCAGCAGCGTCACCGGGACACCTAACAATGAGCAGTTCTTC.

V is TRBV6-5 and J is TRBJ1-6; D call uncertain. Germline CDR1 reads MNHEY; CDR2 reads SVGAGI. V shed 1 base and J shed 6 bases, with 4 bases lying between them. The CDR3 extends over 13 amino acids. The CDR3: CASSYYSNSPLHF. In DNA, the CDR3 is TGTGCCAGCAGTTACTACAGTAATTCACCCCTCCACTTT.

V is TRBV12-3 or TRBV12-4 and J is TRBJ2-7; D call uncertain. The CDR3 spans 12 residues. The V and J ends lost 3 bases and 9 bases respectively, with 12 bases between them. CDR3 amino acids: CASSLSQVGQYF. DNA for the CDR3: TGTGCCAGCAGTTTGAGCCAGGTCGGGCAGTACTTC.

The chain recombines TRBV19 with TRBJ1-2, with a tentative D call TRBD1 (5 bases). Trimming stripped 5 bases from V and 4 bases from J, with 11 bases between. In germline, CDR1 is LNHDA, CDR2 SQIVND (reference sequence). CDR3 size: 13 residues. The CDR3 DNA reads TGTGCCAGTAGTGGTCAGGGTTTCTATGGCTACACCTTC. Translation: CASSGQGFYGYTF.

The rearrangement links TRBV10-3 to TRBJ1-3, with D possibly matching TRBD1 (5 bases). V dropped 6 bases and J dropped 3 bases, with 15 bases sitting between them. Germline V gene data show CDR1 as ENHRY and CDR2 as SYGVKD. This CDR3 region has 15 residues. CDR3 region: CAISEAGTFGNTIYF. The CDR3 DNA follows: TGTGCCATCAGCGAAGCGGGGACCTTTGGAAACACCATATATTTT.

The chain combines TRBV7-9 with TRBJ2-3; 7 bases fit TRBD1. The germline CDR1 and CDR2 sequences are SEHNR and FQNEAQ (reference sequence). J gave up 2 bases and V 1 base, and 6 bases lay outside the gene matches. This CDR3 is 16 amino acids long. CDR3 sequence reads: CASSLEGTELTDTQYF. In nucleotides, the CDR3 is TGTGCCAGCAGCTTAGAAGGGACAGAACTCACAGATACGCAGTATTTT.